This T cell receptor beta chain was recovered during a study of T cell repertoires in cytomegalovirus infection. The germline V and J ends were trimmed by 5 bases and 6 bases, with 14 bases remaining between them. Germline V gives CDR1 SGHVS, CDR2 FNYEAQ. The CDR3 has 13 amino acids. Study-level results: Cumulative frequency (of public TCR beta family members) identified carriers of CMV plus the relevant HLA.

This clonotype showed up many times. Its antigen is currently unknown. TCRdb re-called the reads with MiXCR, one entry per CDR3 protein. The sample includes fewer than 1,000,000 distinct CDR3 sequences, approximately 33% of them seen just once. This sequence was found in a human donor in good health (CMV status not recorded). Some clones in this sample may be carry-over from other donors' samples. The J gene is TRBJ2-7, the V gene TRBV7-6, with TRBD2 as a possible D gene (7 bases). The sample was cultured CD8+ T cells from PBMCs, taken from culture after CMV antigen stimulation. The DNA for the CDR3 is TGTGCCAGCAGCCCCGCGGGGGCTGGCGAGCAGTACGTC. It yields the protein CASSPAGAGEQYV.